Each of the 27 T cell receptor beta chains below was sequenced from the same sample in a study of naive and memory T cell subsets. An equimolar mix of two oligonucleotides served as the beta constant-region primer for TRBC1 and TRBC2. Four rounds of PCR amplified the ligated cDNA using nested alpha and beta constant-region primers plus SP2. TCRdb fed the UMI-ligation and nested PCR reads into MiXCR, producing one record per CDR3 protein. The sample holds 85,000 or so distinct CDR3 sequences, roughly 9.2% seen once. The source material was naive CD8+ T cells from blood. These receptors were collected from a human donor in good health.

This chain links TRBV7-9 with TRBJ2-7; TRBD2 aligns across 11 bases. The length of the CDR3 is 16 residues. J was trimmed by 1 base and V by 4 bases; bases with no gene match: 6. Germline V lookup: CDR1 SEHNR, CDR2 FQNEAQ (reference sequence). CDR3 amino acids: CASSSPLAGGSYEQYF. The CDR3 nucleotides are TGTGCCAGCAGCTCCCCTCTAGCGGGAGGTTCCTACGAGCAGTACTTC.

The genes are TRBV11-2 and TRBJ1-3; 8 nucleotides agree with TRBD1. The germline V gene encodes CDR1 SGHAT and CDR2 FQNNGV. Losses at the gene ends were 7 bases for V and 4 bases for J; bases not matched to a gene: 12. The length of the CDR3 is 16 residues. The CDR3 sequence is CASTIDRGTRGNTIYF. Here the CDR3 DNA reads TGTGCCAGCACCATCGACAGGGGTACGAGAGGAAACACCATATATTTT.

A few counts support this clonotype. This chain connects TRBV29-1 to TRBJ1-2; weak D call: TRBD1 (6 bases). Germline CDR1 reads SQVTM; CDR2 reads ANQGSEA. CDR3 length: 14 amino acids. Between the trimmed V and J ends, which lost 4 bases and 3 bases, there was a span of 15 bases. CDR3 residues: CSVALGQTDYGYTF. As DNA, the CDR3 is TGCAGCGTTGCCCTCGGACAGACGGACTATGGCTACACCTTC.

This clonotype came up many times. The J gene is TRBJ1-6, the V gene TRBV5-4; D unresolved. The CDR3 length is 12 residues. The ends were cut back, 5 bases at V and 6 bases at J, with 6 bases in the middle. CDR1 and CDR2 from the germline V gene are SGHNT and YYREEE (reference sequence). The CDR3 sequence is CASSFGNSPLHF. The CDR3 DNA reads TGTGCCAGCAGTTTTGGTAATTCACCCCTCCACTTT.

This clonotype was recorded many times. The rearrangement uses TRBV29-1 and TRBJ2-2, with unresolved D. This CDR3 comprises 13 residues. Trimming pared 2 bases from V and 2 bases from J, leaving 6 bases between. The germline V gene encodes CDR1 SQVTM and CDR2 ANQGSEA. The CDR3 DNA reads as TGCAGCGTTGAACACTTAAACACCGGGGAGCTGTTTTTT. Protein sequence: CSVEHLNTGELFF.

CDR3 coding DNA: TGTGCCAGCAGTTACGTTGGGGGCAATGAGCAGTTCTTC. This gives the protein CASSYVGGNEQFF. The chain links TRBV6-2 or TRBV6-3 to TRBJ2-1; D is possibly TRBD1 or TRBD2 (5 bases each). V was trimmed by 2 bases and J by 6 bases, leaving 8 bases between them. This CDR3 is built from 13 residues. Germline V gives CDR1 MNHEY, CDR2 SVGEGT.

The table lists this clonotype with many counts. V is TRBV7-8 and J is TRBJ1-2; D unresolved. Germline loops: CDR1 SGHVS, CDR2 FQNEAQ. CDR3 length: 15 amino acids. Trimming stripped 5 bases from V and 5 bases from J, with 18 bases between. The CDR3 is CASSGPEGTYYGYTF. CDR3 in DNA: TGTGCCAGCAGCGGCCCGGAGGGTACTTATTATGGCTACACCTTC.

The table lists this clonotype with a few counts. V is TRBV18 and J is TRBJ2-3; the match to TRBD2 covers 7 bases. This CDR3 spans 17 amino acids. The trim removed 2 bases at V and 1 base at J, leaving 9 bases unmatched. Per germline, CDR1 KGHSH and CDR2 LQKENI. The CDR3 DNA follows: TGTGCCAGCTCACCAACGGGCGGGAGAACTCGCACAGATACGCAGTATTTT. Protein sequence: CASSPTGGRTRTDTQYF.

The table lists this clonotype with a few counts. The rearrangement links TRBV14 to TRBJ2-4; 14 bases agree with TRBD2. J gave up 5 bases and V 2 bases, and 17 bases lay outside the gene matches. CDR1 and CDR2 from the germline V gene are SGHDN and FVKESK. This CDR3 comprises 21 residues. CDR3 bases: TGTGCCAGCAGCCAATGGAGACTAGCGGGAGGGCCTGTCGTCTCGGAAAACATTCAGTACTTC. Translation gives CASSQWRLAGGPVVSENIQYF. Filled out from reference TRBV14 and TRBJ2-4, the complete variable domain reads EAGVTQFPSHSVIEKGQTVTLRCDPISGHDNLYWYRRVMGKEIKFLLHFVKESKQDESGMPNNRFLAERTGGTYSTLKVQPAELEDSGVYFCASSQWRLAGGPVVSENIQYFGAGTRLSVL.

Many counts were recorded for this clonotype. This chain uses TRBV28 with TRBJ1-2, with D possibly being TRBD1 (5 bases). Trimming stripped 6 bases from V and 4 bases from J, with 21 bases between. The CDR3 loop spans 16 amino acids. Germline assignment: CDR1 MDHEN and CDR2 SYDVKM. CDR3 bases: TGTGCCAGCAGGGGGATCGGGACCCGCGGCCTCTATGGCTACACCTTC. It yields the protein CASRGIGTRGLYGYTF.

The chain employs TRBV20-1 and TRBJ2-1, with TRBD2 identical over 7 bases. V was pared by 2 bases and J by 0 bases, with 16 bases of the junction left unmatched. The V gene's germline CDR1 is DFQATT and CDR2 SNEGSKA (reference sequence). CDR3 length: 19 residues. The CDR3 DNA follows: TGCAGTGCTAGATCGACCGGGACTACCGTGTGGAGCTCCTACAATGAGCAGTTCTTC. As protein: CSARSTGTTVWSSYNEQFF.

This clonotype occurred a few times. The chain joins TRBV6-5 to TRBJ2-7; perhaps TRBD2 as D (5 bases). Germline CDR1 MNHEY, CDR2 SVGAGI. CDR3 length: 14 residues. V was pared by 0 bases and J by 2 bases, with 8 bases between. CDR3 sequence (DNA): TGTGCCAGCAGTTACTCGGAGGCGGCCTACGAGCAGTACTTC. Residues: CASSYSEAAYEQYF.

This clonotype was recorded a few times. V usage is TRBV12-3 or TRBV12-4 and J usage is TRBJ2-3, with 7 bases matching TRBD2. The junction had 7 bases not matched to a gene; V was cut back by 3 bases and J by 4 bases. The CDR3 is made up of 15 amino acids. Here the CDR3 DNA reads TGTGCCAGCAGTTTCCGCGGGAGAGTGGCAGATACGCAGTATTTT. It translates to CASSFRGRVADTQYF.

There are many counts of this clonotype. V is TRBV27 and J is TRBJ1-1, with D perhaps matching TRBD1 (5 bases). From germline, CDR1 is MNHEY and CDR2 SMNVEV (reference sequence). V lost 4 bases to trimming and J lost 4 bases, with 16 bases between them. CDR3 length: 15 amino acids. The CDR3 DNA reads as TGTGCCAGCAGTTCTACAGGATACTTGGGCACTGAAGCTTTCTTT. Translation gives CASSSTGYLGTEAFF.

This clonotype was recorded at least ten times. The CDR3 nucleotides read TGTGCCAGCAGCTTAGGCCCAGGGACCTACGAGCAGTACTTC. It encodes CASSLGPGTYEQYF. V gene TRBV11-2 combines with J gene TRBJ2-7, with D perhaps matching TRBD1 (5 bases). V was cut by 1 base and J by 2 bases, with 9 bases left in between. CDR1 and CDR2 (germline): SGHAT, FQNNGV. The CDR3 loop spans 14 amino acids.

The sample holds many counts of this clonotype. V and J are TRBV7-7 and TRBJ2-1, with D possibly matching TRBD2 (6 bases). Germline V lookup: CDR1 SSHAT, CDR2 FNYEAQ (reference sequence). The CDR3 totals 14 residues. Trimming took off 5 bases at V and 8 bases at J, with 16 bases between the two ends. The CDR3 DNA reads as TGTGCCAGCAGCCGTCACCCGGGAGAGGATGAGCAGTTCTTC. Translation: CASSRHPGEDEQFF.

About this clonotype itself: Given a much more abundant clone one base away, this may be a read error. The CDR3 spells CASSGTNILYF. In DNA, the CDR3 is TGTGCCAGCAGCGGGACAAACATTCTGTACTTC. V and J are TRBV27 and TRBJ2-4; possible D gene TRBD1, 6 bases. This CDR3 has 11 residues. Germline CDR1 reads MNHEY; CDR2 reads SMNVEV (reference sequence).

The CDR3 sequence: CASSPRGGETQYF. The CDR3 DNA reads TGTGCCAGCAGCCCCCGGGGGGGGGAGACCCAGTACTTC. The rearrangement uses TRBV5-4 and TRBJ2-5, with 8 nucleotides matching TRBD2. This CDR3 has 13 residues. V shed 4 bases and J 5 bases; nucleotides not matched to a gene: 4. CDR1 and CDR2 (germline): SGHNT, YYREEE (reference sequence).

This clonotype has a handful of counts. This chain joins TRBV6-6 and TRBJ2-1; no reliable D call. The V gene lost 4 bases and the J gene lost 10 bases, with 14 bases spanning the gap. Germline CDR1 is MNHNY and CDR2 is SVGAGI (reference sequence). The CDR3 is 13 residues long. The CDR3 DNA follows: TGTGCCAGCAGTTCCACCACTCATGGAGAGCAGTTCTTC. This translates into CASSSTTHGEQFF.

In this sample, this clonotype turned up many times. This chain joins TRBV27 and TRBJ1-2, with a weak D call TRBD1 (6 bases). Between the trimmed V and J ends, which lost 5 bases and 9 bases, there was a span of 19 bases. CDR1 is MNHEY and CDR2 is SMNVEV in the germline V gene (reference sequence). The CDR3 runs to 14 residues. The CDR3 is CASSPGGGLLRYTF. The CDR3 region has the DNA TGTGCCAGCAGTCCGGGCGGGGGGCTCCTCCGCTACACCTTC.

The J gene is TRBJ2-7, the V gene TRBV20-1; 12 bases are a match to TRBD2. The junction had 6 bases not matched to a gene; V was cut back by 0 bases and J by 0 bases. The CDR3 contains 17 residues. CDR1 and CDR2 (germline): DFQATT, SNEGSKA (reference sequence). In DNA form, the CDR3 reads TGCAGTGCTAGAGATGGGACTAGCGGGTTGGTCTCCTACGAGCAGTACTTC. It yields the protein CSARDGTSGLVSYEQYF.

This clonotype was counted between two and nine times. The genes are TRBV27 and TRBJ2-1, with a possible D match to TRBD2 (5 bases). Trimming left V 6 bases short and J 9 bases short, with 12 bases between. This CDR3 comprises 12 residues. CDR1 MNHEY and CDR2 SMNVEV come from the germline V gene (reference sequence). The CDR3 DNA reads TGTGCCAGCAGGAGGGCAGGTAGTGAGCAGTTCTTC. Amino acid sequence: CASRRAGSEQFF.

This clonotype was counted a few times. The rearrangement uses TRBV7-3 and TRBJ2-7; D is perhaps TRBD2 (6 bases). V gave up 5 bases and J gave up 6 bases, with 17 bases separating them. CDR1 is SGHTA, CDR2 FQGTGA, per germline. The CDR3 loop spans 14 amino acids. The CDR3 DNA sequence: TGTGCCAGCAGCCCCAATGGACACGGGGGCGAGCAGTACTTC. It codes for CASSPNGHGGEQYF.

The chain couples TRBV5-4 to TRBJ2-3, with D uncertain. Germline V gene lookup returns CDR1 SGHNT and CDR2 YYREEE (reference sequence). The CDR3 covers 13 residues. The V end was cut by 1 base, the J end by 5 bases, with 8 bases between. The CDR3 DNA is TGTGCCAGCAGCTTGACAGATTTAGATACGCAGTATTTT. Its translation is CASSLTDLDTQYF.

This clonotype was counted at least ten times. The chain links TRBV27 to TRBJ2-5, with D unresolved. V was clipped by 5 bases and J by 0 bases, with 19 bases between them. Per the germline V gene, CDR1 is MNHEY and CDR2 is SMNVEV (reference sequence). This CDR3 spans 17 amino acids. CDR3 coding DNA: TGTGCCAGCAGTCCTATCGGGCCGATCGTGTACCAAGAGACCCAGTACTTC. Amino acid sequence: CASSPIGPIVYQETQYF.

The chain employs TRBV4-3 and TRBJ2-3; TRBD1 or TRBD2 may be the D gene (7 bases each). The germline gives CDR1 LGHNA, CDR2 YSLEER. Trimming left V 1 base short and J 0 bases short, with 26 bases between. The CDR3 sequence is 21 residues long. In nucleotides, the CDR3 is TGCGCCAGCAGCCAAGCCCTAGCGGAGGGACAGCGCCAGTCTAGCACAGATACGCAGTATTTT. This encodes CASSQALAEGQRQSSTDTQYF.

Many counts were recorded for this clonotype. The chain has TRBV13 and TRBJ2-3; the D is unclear. Germline CDR1 is PRHDT and CDR2 is FYEKMQ (reference sequence). Trimming stripped 4 bases from V and 2 bases from J, with 13 bases between. The CDR3 contains 15 residues. The CDR3 loop reads CASSSPWKNTDTQYF. The CDR3 DNA follows: TGTGCCAGCAGCTCCCCTTGGAAAAACACAGATACGCAGTATTTT. Variable domain in full (rest from reference TRBV13 and TRBJ2-3): AAGVIQSPRHLIKEKRETATLKCYPIPRHDTVYWYQQGPGQDPQFLISFYEKMQSDKGSIPDRFSAQQFSDYHSELNMSSLELGDSALYFCASSSPWKNTDTQYFGPGTRLTVL.